This TCR beta chain derives from a study of cytomegalovirus exposure and HLA in healthy donors. Study-level background: One earlier analysis, a look at about 179 million T cells, found 100 million to 130 million unique TCR beta sequences. Whole-study results and caveats: TCR beta sequences reportedly predicted the HLA-A and HLA-B alleles of most subjects accurately. It was only CMV serostatus that was available as immune exposure information. Sequencing depth roughly uniform across donors was assumed in presence/absence analyses.

The PCR used 60 Vbeta and 13 Jbeta primers. Only in-frame clones appear in the TCRdb table, and some are missing; sequencing was by immunoSEQ multiplex PCR. Among more than 100,000 clones listed, approximately 87% were seen once. This CDR3 is built from 11 residues. Between the trimmed V and J ends, which lost 6 bases and 3 bases, there was a span of 9 bases. Germline CDR1 DFQATT, CDR2 SNEGSKA (reference sequence). On this clone: Its antigen is unknown.

The receptor was derived from a woman aged 30 to 39 in good health and CMV-seronegative. V usage is TRBV20-1 and J usage is TRBJ2-7; D gene ambiguous. Input material: PBMCs. CDR3 DNA sequence: TGCAGTGCCTCGCGGAACTACGAGCAGTACTTC. Translation gives CSASRNYEQYF.